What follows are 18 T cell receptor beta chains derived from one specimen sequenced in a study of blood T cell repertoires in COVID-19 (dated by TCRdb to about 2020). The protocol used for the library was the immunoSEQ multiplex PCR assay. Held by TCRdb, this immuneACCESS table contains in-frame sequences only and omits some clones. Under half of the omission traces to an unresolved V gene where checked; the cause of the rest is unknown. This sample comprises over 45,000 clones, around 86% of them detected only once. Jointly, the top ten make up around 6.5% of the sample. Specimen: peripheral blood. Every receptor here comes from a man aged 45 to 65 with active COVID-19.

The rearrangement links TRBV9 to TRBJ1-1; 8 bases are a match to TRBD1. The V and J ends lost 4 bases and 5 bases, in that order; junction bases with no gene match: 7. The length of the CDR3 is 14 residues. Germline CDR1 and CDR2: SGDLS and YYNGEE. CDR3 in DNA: TGTGCCAGCAGCCCCGGACAGGGAGTAACTGAAGCTTTCTTT. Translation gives CASSPGQGVTEAFF. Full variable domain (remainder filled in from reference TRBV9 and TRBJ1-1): DSGVTQTPKHLITATGQRVTLRCSPRSGDLSVYWYQQSLDQGLQFLIQYYNGEERAKGNILERFSAQQFPDLHSELNLSSLELGDSALYFCASSPGQGVTEAFFGQGTRLTVV.

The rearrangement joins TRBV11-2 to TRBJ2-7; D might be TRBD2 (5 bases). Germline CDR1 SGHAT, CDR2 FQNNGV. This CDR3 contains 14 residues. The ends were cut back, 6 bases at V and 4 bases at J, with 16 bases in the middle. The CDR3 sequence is CASRRAANTYEQYF. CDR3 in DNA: TGTGCCAGCAGGAGGGCCGCTAATACATACGAGCAGTACTTC.

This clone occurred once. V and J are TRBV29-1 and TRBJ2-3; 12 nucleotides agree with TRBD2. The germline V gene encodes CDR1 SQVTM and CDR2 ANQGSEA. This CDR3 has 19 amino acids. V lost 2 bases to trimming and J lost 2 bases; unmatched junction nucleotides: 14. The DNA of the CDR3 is TGCAGCGTTGAATTCCTAGCGGGAGGGCCGAAGCGCCCCACAGATACGCAGTATTTT. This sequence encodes CSVEFLAGGPKRPTDTQYF.

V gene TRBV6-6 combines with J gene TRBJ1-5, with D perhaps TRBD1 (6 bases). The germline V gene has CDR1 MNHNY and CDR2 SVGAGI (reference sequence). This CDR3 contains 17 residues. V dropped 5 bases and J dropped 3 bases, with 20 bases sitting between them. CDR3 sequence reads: CASSPLSEDSLNQPQHF. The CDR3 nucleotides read TGTGCCAGCAGTCCCCTGTCAGAGGACAGCCTCAATCAGCCCCAGCATTTT.

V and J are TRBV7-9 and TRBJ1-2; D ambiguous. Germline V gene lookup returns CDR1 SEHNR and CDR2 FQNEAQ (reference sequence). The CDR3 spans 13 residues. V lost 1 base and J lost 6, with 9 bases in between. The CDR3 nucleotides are TGTGCCAGCAGCTTAGAGTCAGAGGATGGCTACACCTTC. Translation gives CASSLESEDGYTF.

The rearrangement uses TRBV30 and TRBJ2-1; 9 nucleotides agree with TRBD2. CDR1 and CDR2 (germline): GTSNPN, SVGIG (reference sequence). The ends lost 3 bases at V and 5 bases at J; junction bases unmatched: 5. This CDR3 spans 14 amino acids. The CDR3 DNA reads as TGTGCCTGGAGGGGACTAGCTATGAACAATGAGCAGTTCTTC. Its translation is CAWRGLAMNNEQFF.

CDR3 sequence: CSVRGGGQNNEQFF. Written as DNA, the CDR3 is TGCAGCGTCCGAGGGGGGGGCCAAAACAATGAGCAGTTCTTC. This chain links TRBV29-1 with TRBJ2-1, with D possibly matching TRBD2 (7 bases). Germline CDR1 and CDR2: SQVTM and ANQGSEA. The CDR3 loop spans 14 amino acids. V lost 6 bases to trimming and J lost 5 bases, with 17 bases between them.

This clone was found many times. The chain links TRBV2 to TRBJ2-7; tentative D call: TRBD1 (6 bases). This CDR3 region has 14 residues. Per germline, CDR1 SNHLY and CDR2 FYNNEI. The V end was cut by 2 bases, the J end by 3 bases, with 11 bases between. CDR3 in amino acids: CASSETGMGYEQYF. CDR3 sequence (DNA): TGTGCCAGCAGTGAAACAGGGATGGGCTACGAGCAGTACTTC. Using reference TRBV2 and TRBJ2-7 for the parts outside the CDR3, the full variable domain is EPEVTQTPSHQVTQMGQEVILRCVPISNHLYFYWYRQILGQKVEFLVSFYNNEISEKSEIFDDQFSVERPDGSNFTLKIRSTKLEDSAMYFCASSETGMGYEQYFGPGTRLTVT.

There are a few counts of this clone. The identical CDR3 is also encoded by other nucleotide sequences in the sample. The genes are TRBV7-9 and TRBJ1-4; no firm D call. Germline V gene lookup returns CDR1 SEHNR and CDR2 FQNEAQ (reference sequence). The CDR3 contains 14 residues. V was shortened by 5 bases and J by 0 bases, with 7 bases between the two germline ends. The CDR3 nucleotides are TGTGCCAGCAGCCTACAGTCAACTAATGAAAAACTGTTTTTT. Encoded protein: CASSLQSTNEKLFF.

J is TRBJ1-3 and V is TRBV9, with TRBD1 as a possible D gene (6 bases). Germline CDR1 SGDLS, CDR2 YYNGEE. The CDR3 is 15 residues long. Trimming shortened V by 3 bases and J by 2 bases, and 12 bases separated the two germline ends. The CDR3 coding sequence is TGTGCCAGCAGCGCGGGGAGGGGGGCTGGAAACACCATATATTTT. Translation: CASSAGRGAGNTIYF.

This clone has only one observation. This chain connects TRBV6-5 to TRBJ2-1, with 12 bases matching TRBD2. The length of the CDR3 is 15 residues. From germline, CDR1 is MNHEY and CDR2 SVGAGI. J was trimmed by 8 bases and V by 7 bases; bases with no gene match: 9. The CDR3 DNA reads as TGTGCCAGCATCGAGACTAGCGGGGGTCATTATGAGCAGTTCTTC. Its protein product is CASIETSGGHYEQFF.

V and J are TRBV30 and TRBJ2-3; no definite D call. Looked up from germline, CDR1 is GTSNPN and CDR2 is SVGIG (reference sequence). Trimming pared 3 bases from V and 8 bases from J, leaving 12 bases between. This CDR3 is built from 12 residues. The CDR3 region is CAWRPSTSTQYF. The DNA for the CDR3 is TGTGCCTGGAGGCCCAGTACATCTACGCAGTATTTT. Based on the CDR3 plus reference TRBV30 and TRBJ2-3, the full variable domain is SQTIHQWPATLVQPVGSPLSLECTVEGTSNPNLYWYRQAAGRGLQLLFYSVGIGQISSEVPQNLSASRPQDRQFILSSKKLLLSDSGFYLCAWRPSTSTQYFGPGTRLTVL.

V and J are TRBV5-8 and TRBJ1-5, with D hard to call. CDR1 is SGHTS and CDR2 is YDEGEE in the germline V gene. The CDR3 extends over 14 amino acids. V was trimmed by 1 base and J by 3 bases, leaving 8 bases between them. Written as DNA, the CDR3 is TGTGCCAGCAGCTTGAATCCAGACAATCAGCCCCAGCATTTT. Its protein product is CASSLNPDNQPQHF.

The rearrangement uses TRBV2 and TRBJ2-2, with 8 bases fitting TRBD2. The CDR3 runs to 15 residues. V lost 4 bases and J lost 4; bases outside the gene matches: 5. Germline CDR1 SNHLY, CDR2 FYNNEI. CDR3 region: CASSGSGVGTGELFF. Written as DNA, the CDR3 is TGTGCCAGCAGTGGTAGCGGGGTAGGCACCGGGGAGCTGTTTTTT.

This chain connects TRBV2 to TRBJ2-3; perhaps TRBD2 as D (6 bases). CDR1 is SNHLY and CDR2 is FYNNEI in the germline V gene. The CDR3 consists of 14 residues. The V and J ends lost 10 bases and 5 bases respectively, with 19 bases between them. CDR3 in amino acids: CAIRPRTKGDTQYF. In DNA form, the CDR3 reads TGTGCCATCCGCCCGCGGACTAAGGGAGATACGCAGTATTTT.

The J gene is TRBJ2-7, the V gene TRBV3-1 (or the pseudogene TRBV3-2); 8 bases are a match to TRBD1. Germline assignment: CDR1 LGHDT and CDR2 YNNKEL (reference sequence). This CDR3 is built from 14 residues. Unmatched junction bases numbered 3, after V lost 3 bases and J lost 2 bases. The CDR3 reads CASSQQGQAYEQYF. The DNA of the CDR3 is TGTGCCAGCAGCCAGCAGGGACAGGCCTACGAGCAGTACTTC.

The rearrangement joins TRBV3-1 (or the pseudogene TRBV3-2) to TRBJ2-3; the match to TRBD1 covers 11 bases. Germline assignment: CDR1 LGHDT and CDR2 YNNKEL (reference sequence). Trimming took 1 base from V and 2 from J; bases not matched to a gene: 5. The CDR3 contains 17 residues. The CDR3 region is CASSQGWTGGFTDTQYF. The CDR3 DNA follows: TGTGCCAGCAGCCAAGGTTGGACAGGGGGCTTCACAGATACGCAGTATTTT.

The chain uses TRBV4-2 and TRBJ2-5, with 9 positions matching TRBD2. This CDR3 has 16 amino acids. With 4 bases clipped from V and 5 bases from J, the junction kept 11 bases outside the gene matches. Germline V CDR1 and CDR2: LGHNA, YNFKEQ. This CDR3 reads CASSPLGGGAGETQYF. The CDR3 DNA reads TGTGCCAGCAGCCCCCTGGGCGGGGGGGCCGGGGAGACCCAGTACTTC.